Listed below are T cell receptor beta chains from one sample, sequenced in a study of blood T cells in healthy people across ages. TCRdb itself ran the 5' RACE reads through MiXCR, one entry per CDR3 protein. The sample includes about 500,000 distinct CDR3 sequences, less than 25% of them seen just once. The data also belong to a second study, concerning T cells of mothers and their children.

Source material: blood. The source of these receptors is a boy between 10 and 17 years old in good health. CDR3s include the opening cysteine and the closing phenylalanine or tryptophan. A D gene is named only where the DNA matches it firmly. A clone size is listed for some rows: how often the clone was seen (once, few, many), or a class if it is expanded.

>TRBD1|TRBV27|few|TRBJ1-4
TGTGCCAGCACAGGACAGGGGTATGAAAAACTGTTTTTT
CASTGQGYEKLFF
>-|TRBV5-1|-|TRBJ2-5
TGCGCCAGCAGCCTGGATCCGGGCCCTCTAATAGAGCAGTACTTC
CASSLDPGPLIEQYF
>TRBD1|TRBV7-9|few|TRBJ1-2
TGTGCCTCAGAATTTGGGACAGGGTACTATGGCTACACCTTC
CASEFGTGYYGYTF
>TRBD2|TRBV11-2|-|TRBJ2-7
TGTGCCAGCAGCCTCCTAGCGGGGGGGACCTCCTACGAGCAGTACTTC
CASSLLAGGTSYEQYF
>TRBD2|TRBV7-3|-|TRBJ2-1
TGTGCCAGCAGCTCGACTAGCGGGAGTAAGGATGAGCAGTTCTTC
CASSSTSGSKDEQFF
>-|TRBV5-8|once|TRBJ1-2
TGTGCCAGCAGCTTGGCCCGGACGAGGCAGGGCGGCTACACCTTC
CASSLARTRQGGYTF
>TRBD1|TRBV7-8|few|TRBJ1-5
TGTGCCAGCAGCCCCCAGGGACAGGGAGGTTGGGGCAATCAGCCCCAGCATTTT
CASSPQGQGGWGNQPQHF
>-|TRBV30|-|TRBJ1-2
TGTGCCTGGAGGGCACCACCAGCAGGCTACACCTTC
CAWRAPPAGYTF
>-|TRBV3-1|-|TRBJ1-1
TGTGCCAGCAGCGCCTTGGACGGAAACACTGAAGCTTTCTTT
CASSALDGNTEAFF
>TRBD1|TRBV15|-|TRBJ2-7
TGTGCCACCAGCGCAACAGGGACAGGGATTCCCCACGAGCAGTACTTC
CATSATGTGIPHEQYF
>-|TRBV7-3|few|TRBJ2-1
TGTGCCAGCAGCTCGGCCGGACTCGACAATGAGCAGTTCTTC
CASSSAGLDNEQFF
>-|TRBV7-9|few|TRBJ1-6
TGTGCCAGCAGCCCCAGGTCCTCCTCACCCCTCCACTTT
CASSPRSSSPLHF
>-|TRBV6-1|few|TRBJ2-7
TGTGCCAGCATCCCCGAAGGGCGGGGTCCCCTCTCCTACGAGCAGTACTTC
CASIPEGRGPLSYEQYF
>-|TRBV20-1|-|TRBJ2-7
TGCAGTGCTAGAGATTCAGTATCCTACGAGCAGTACTTC
CSARDSVSYEQYF
>TRBD2|TRBV29-1|few|TRBJ2-1
TGCAGCGTTGTGGCGGGAGGTTTTGGTGAGCAGTTCTTC
CSVVAGGFGEQFF
>TRBD2|TRBV19|few|TRBJ2-1
TGTGCCAGTAGTATAGGAGCTAGCGGGAGGGCCGGACAGTTCTTC
CASSIGASGRAGQFF
>-|TRBV7-2|many|TRBJ2-7
TGTGCCAGCAGCTTACCGACAGATTACGAGCAGTACTTC
CASSLPTDYEQYF
>-|TRBV11-3|few|TRBJ2-1
TGTGCCAGCAGCTTAGTTCAGGGGGGTGAGCAGTTCTTC
CASSLVQGGEQFF
>-|TRBV12-3/TRBV12-4|few|TRBJ2-1
TGTGCCAGCAGTTCCCGACAGAACAATGAGCAGTTCTTC
CASSSRQNNEQFF
>-|TRBV9|-|TRBJ1-3
TGTGCCAGCAGCGTAGAATGGGACATCCGCTCTGGAAACACCATATATTTT
CASSVEWDIRSGNTIYF
>-|TRBV2|many|TRBJ1-1
TGTGCCAGCAGTGAGGTCAGGGGAAACACTGAAGCTTTCTTT
CASSEVRGNTEAFF
>-|TRBV28|-|TRBJ2-7
TGTGCCAGCAGTTGGAGGGGCTCCAAGTCCTACGAGCAGTACTTC
CASSWRGSKSYEQYF
>TRBD1|TRBV5-1|-|TRBJ2-3
TGCGCCAGCAGCCCCGGGACAGGGACATTGGATACGCAGTATTTT
CASSPGTGTLDTQYF
>TRBD2|TRBV20-1|-|TRBJ2-3
TGCAGTGCTGCGGACCCGGGGACTAGCGGGAGATATACGCAGTATTTT
CSAADPGTSGRYTQYF
>-|TRBV7-9|-|TRBJ2-5
TGTGCCAGCGCCGTCACCTGGGGAAAGGAGGGAGAGACCCAGTACTTC
CASAVTWGKEGETQYF
>-|TRBV11-2|few|TRBJ1-2
TGTGCCAGCAGCTTAGGGTACGGTTGGAGGGGCAACGACTATGGCTACACCTTC
CASSLGYGWRGNDYGYTF
>TRBD1|TRBV13|few|TRBJ1-1
TGTGCCAGCAGCCCAAGGGGACAGGGGGCCACTGAAGCTTTCTTT
CASSPRGQGATEAFF
>-|TRBV27|-|TRBJ2-7
TGTGCCAGCAGCCCCCGGGGGGCCCACTCCTACGAGCAGTACTTC
CASSPRGAHSYEQYF
>-|TRBV4-1|-|TRBJ2-7
TGCGCCAGCAGCCAAGCAGGGAACGGGCGCGGAATGGGCGAGCAGTACTTC
CASSQAGNGRGMGEQYF
>-|TRBV14|-|TRBJ2-1
TGTGCCAGCAGCCCGTGGGACTGGAGAAACAATGAGCAGTTCTTC
CASSPWDWRNNEQFF
>TRBD1|TRBV7-9|-|TRBJ1-1
TGTGCCAGCAGCTTAGGGGGGAACAGGGGAACTGAAGCTTTCTTT
CASSLGGNRGTEAFF
>-|TRBV7-9|many|TRBJ1-2
TGTGCCAGCAGCTTCCGTCGGGGGCCAGGGCTCTATGGCTACACCTTC
CASSFRRGPGLYGYTF
>-|TRBV7-2|many|TRBJ2-1
TGTGCCAGCAGCTTATCGGTTGAGCAGTTCTTC
CASSLSVEQFF
>TRBD2|TRBV19|-|TRBJ2-3
TGTGCCAGTAGTTCCCGGACTAGCGGAAGCACAGATACGCAGTATTTT
CASSSRTSGSTDTQYF
>-|TRBV4-3|few|TRBJ2-6
TGCGCCAGCAGCCAAGATCCCCCATTCTCTGGGGCCAACGTCCTGACTTTC
CASSQDPPFSGANVLTF
>TRBD2|TRBV15|few|TRBJ2-2
TGTGCCACCGCTGGACTAGCGGGCCGCACCGGGGAGCTGTTTTTT
CATAGLAGRTGELFF
>TRBD2|TRBV9|-|TRBJ2-1
TGTGCCAGCAGCCCCCGCTTAGCGGGGGACTACAATGAGCAGTTCTTC
CASSPRLAGDYNEQFF
>-|TRBV4-2|few|TRBJ1-1
TGTGCCAGCAGCAACCGGCCCTCTAAGGAGACTGAAGCTTTCTTT
CASSNRPSKETEAFF
>-|TRBV28|few|TRBJ1-1
TGTGCCAGCAGTTTACGACAGGTCCTAAAGGGCACTGAAGCTTTCTTT
CASSLRQVLKGTEAFF
>-|TRBV10-3|few|TRBJ2-7
TGTGCCATCAGTGTGGCCGAGGGCTCCGAGCAGTACTTC
CAISVAEGSEQYF
>-|TRBV7-2|few|TRBJ1-4
TGTGCCAGCAGCTTAGAAGCCGGTTGGGCAACTAATGAAAAACTGTTTTTT
CASSLEAGWATNEKLFF
>-|TRBV6-5|-|TRBJ1-2
TGTGCCAGCAGTAACGAGGGGACCTATGGCTACACCTTC
CASSNEGTYGYTF
>-|TRBV6-2/TRBV6-3|-|TRBJ2-2
TGTGCCAGCAGTTACCCGAACACCGGGGAGCTGTTTTTT
CASSYPNTGELFF
>-|TRBV29-1|-|TRBJ2-1
TGCAGCGTTAAGGAGAGGGGGGGCGCTTACAATGAGCAGTTCTTC
CSVKERGGAYNEQFF
>TRBD1|TRBV2|many|TRBJ2-1
TGTGCCAGCACTCGTGACAGGGTAGGGGACAATGAGCAGTTCTTC
CASTRDRVGDNEQFF
>-|TRBV20-1|few|TRBJ2-7
TGCAGTGCTAGAGCGGCGACCTCCGCTGACGAGCAGTACTTC
CSARAATSADEQYF
>TRBD2|TRBV7-3|-|TRBJ2-1
TGTGCCAGCAGCTCATGGACTAGCGGGACCGCCTACAATGAGCAGTTCTTC
CASSSWTSGTAYNEQFF
>-|TRBV6-5|-|TRBJ1-2
TGTGCCAGCAGTACCGAGAGGGGGGAAGCTAACTATGGCTACACCTTC
CASSTERGEANYGYTF
>TRBD2|TRBV24-1|-|TRBJ2-1
TGTGCCACCAGTGATCCCGGGACTAGCGGGTACAATGAGCAGTTCTTC
CATSDPGTSGYNEQFF
>-|TRBV7-9|medium-sized|TRBJ1-4
TGTGCCAGCAGCTTCAGTAGTGAAAAACTGTTTTTT
CASSFSSEKLFF
>-|TRBV20-1|few|TRBJ2-7
TGCAGTGCTAGAGATAGGGCGGGGATCTCCTACGAGCAGTACTTC
CSARDRAGISYEQYF
>-|TRBV6-6|-|TRBJ1-5
TGTGCCAGCAGTTACTCGAAAGGTAGGGTATCTCAGCCCCAGCATTTT
CASSYSKGRVSQPQHF
>-|TRBV3-1|-|TRBJ2-1
TGTGCCAGCAGCCAAGATGGGGAGCAGTTCTTC
CASSQDGEQFF
>-|TRBV12-3/TRBV12-4|-|TRBJ2-1
TGTGCCAGCAGTTTTTTAGCGGACTTATACAATGAGCAGTTCTTC
CASSFLADLYNEQFF
>-|TRBV6-5|-|TRBJ1-2
TGTGCCAGCAGTTCCATTCGCGACCGGTATGGCTACACCTTC
CASSSIRDRYGYTF
>TRBD2|TRBV27|few|TRBJ2-7
TGTGCCAGCAGCCCCAATCTAGGACTAGCAGTCTACGAGCAGTACTTC
CASSPNLGLAVYEQYF
>TRBD2|TRBV7-2|-|TRBJ2-3
TGTGCCAGCAGCGATGAGCGGGGGGATAGCACAGATACGCAGTATTTT
CASSDERGDSTDTQYF
>TRBD1|TRBV11-2|-|TRBJ2-4
TGTGCCAGCAGCTTCCATAACCGGGACAGAAACATTCAGTACTTC
CASSFHNRDRNIQYF